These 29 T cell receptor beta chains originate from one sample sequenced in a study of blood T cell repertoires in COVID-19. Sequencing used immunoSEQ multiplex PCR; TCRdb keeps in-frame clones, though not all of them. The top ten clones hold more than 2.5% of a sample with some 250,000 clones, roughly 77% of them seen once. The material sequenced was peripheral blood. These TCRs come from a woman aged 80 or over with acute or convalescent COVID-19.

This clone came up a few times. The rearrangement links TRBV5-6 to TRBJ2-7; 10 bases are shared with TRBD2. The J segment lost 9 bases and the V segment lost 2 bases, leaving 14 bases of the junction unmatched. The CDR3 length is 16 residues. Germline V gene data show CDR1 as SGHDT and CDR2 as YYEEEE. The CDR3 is CASSFRLAGENGGQYF. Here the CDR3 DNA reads TGTGCCAGCAGCTTTAGGCTAGCGGGAGAAAATGGGGGGCAGTACTTC.

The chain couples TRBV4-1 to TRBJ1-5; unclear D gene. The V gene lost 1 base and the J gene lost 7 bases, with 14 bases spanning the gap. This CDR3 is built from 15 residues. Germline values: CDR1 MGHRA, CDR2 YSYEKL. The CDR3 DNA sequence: TGCGCCAGCAGCCAAGTCTTCGCGGGGAGCCAGCCCCAGCATTTT. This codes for CASSQVFAGSQPQHF.

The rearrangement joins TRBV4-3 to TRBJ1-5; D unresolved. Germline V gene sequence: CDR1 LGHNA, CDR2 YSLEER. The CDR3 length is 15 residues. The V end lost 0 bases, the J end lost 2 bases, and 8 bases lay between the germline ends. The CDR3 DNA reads TGCGCCAGCAGCCAAGATTTACAGCGCAATCAGCCCCAGCATTTT. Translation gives CASSQDLQRNQPQHF.

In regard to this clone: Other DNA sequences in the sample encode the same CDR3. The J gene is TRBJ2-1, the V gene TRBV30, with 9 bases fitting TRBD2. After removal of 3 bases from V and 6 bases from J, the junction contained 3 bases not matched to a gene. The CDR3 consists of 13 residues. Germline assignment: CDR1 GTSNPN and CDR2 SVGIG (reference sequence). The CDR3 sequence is CAWRTSGTNEQFF. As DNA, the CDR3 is TGTGCCTGGAGGACTAGCGGAACCAATGAGCAGTTCTTC.

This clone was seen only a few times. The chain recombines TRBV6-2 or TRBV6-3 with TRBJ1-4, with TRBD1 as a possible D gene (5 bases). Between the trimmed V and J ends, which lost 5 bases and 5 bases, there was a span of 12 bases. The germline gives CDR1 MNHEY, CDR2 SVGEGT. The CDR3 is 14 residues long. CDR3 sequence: CASSTFGGNEKLFF. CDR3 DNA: TGTGCCAGCAGTACCTTCGGGGGGAATGAAAAACTGTTTTTT.

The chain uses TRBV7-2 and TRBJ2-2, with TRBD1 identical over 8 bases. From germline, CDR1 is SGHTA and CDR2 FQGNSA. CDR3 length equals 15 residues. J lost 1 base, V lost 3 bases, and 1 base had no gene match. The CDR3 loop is CASSFTGGNTGELFF. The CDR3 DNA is TGTGCCAGCAGCTTCACAGGGGGGAACACCGGGGAGCTGTTTTTT.

CDR3 residues: CASSIDRGSNQPQHF. In nucleotides, the CDR3 is TGTGCCAGTAGTATTGACAGGGGTAGCAATCAGCCCCAGCATTTT. The V and J genes are TRBV19 and TRBJ1-5, with 8 bases identical to TRBD1. The trim removed 3 bases at V and 0 bases at J, leaving 1 base unmatched. CDR3 length equals 15 residues. Germline V CDR1 and CDR2: LNHDA, SQIVND (reference sequence).

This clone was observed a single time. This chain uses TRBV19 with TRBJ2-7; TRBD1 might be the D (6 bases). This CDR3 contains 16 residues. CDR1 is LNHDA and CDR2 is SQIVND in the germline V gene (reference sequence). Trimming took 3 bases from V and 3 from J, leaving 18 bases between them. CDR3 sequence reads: CASSIGGSGTHYEQYF. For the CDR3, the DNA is TGTGCCAGTAGTATTGGCGGGTCCGGGACACACTACGAGCAGTACTTC.

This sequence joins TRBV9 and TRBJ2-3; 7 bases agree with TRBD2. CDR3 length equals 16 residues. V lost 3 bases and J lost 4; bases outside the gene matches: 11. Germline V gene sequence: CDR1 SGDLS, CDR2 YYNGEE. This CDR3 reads CASSAPGTTDSDTQYF. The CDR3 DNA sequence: TGTGCCAGCAGCGCCCCGGGGACTACCGACTCAGATACGCAGTATTTT.

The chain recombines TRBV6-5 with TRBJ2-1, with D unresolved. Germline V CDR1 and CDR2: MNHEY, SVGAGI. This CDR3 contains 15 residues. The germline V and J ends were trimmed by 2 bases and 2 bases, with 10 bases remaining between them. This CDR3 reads CASSYGQRPYNEQFF. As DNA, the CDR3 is TGTGCCAGCAGTTACGGCCAGAGGCCCTACAATGAGCAGTTCTTC.

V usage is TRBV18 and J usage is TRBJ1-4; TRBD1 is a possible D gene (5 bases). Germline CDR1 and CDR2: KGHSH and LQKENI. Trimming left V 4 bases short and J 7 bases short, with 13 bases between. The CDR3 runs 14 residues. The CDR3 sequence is CASSQDIRSEKLFF. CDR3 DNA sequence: TGTGCCAGCTCACAGGACATAAGGAGTGAAAAACTGTTTTTT.

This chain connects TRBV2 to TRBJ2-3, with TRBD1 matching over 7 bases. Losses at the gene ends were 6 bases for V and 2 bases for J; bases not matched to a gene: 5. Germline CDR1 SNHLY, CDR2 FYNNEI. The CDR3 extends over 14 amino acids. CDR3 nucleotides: TGTGCCAGCAGAGGGGGCCTCTCCACAGATACGCAGTATTTT. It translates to CASRGGLSTDTQYF.

In DNA, the CDR3 is TGTGCCAGTAGTTCGCCGGGACAGGGGGTCTCTGGGGCCAACGTCCTGACTTTC. This translates into CASSSPGQGVSGANVLTF. The rearrangement links TRBV19 to TRBJ2-6; 11 bases fit TRBD1. V shed 5 bases, J shed 0 bases, and the junction held 6 bases outside the gene matches. There are 18 residues in the CDR3. The germline gives CDR1 LNHDA, CDR2 SQIVND (reference sequence).

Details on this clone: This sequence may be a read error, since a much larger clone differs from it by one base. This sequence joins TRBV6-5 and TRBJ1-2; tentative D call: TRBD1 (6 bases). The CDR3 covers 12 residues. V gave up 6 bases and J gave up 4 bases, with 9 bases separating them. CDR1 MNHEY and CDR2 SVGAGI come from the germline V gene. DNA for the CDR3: TGTGCCAGCAGGAACAGGGCCTATGGCTACACCTTC. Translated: CASRNRAYGYTF.

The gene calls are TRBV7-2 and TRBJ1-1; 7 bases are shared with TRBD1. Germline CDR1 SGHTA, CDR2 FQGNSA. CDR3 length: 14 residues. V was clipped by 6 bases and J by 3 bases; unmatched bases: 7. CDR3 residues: CASSRQGWDTEAFF. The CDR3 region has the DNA TGTGCCAGCAGTCGACAGGGTTGGGACACTGAAGCTTTCTTT.

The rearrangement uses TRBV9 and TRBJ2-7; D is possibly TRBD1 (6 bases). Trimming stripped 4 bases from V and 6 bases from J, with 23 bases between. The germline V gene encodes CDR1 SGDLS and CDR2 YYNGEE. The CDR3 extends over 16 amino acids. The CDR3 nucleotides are TGTGCCAGCAGCCCAACGGGGAGTCAGGGGCTAAGCGAGCAGTACTTC. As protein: CASSPTGSQGLSEQYF.

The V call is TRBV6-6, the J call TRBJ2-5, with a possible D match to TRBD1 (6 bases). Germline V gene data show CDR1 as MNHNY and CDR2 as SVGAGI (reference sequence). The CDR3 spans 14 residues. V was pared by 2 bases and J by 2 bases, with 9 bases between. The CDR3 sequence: CASSYGTSQETQYF. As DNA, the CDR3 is TGTGCCAGCAGTTACGGGACAAGTCAAGAGACCCAGTACTTC.

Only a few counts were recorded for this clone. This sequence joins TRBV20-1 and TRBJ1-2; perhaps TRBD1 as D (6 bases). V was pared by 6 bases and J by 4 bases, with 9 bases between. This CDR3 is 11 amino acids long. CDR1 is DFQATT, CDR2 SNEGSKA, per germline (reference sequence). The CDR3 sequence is CSATGTYGYTF. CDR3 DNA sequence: TGCAGTGCAACAGGGACCTATGGCTACACCTTC.

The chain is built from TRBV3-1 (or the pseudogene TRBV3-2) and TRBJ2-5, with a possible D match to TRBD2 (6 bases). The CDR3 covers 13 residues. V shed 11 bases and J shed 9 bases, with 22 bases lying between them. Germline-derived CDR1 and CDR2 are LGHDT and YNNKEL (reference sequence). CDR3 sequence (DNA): TGTGCCTCCAACCCTTGGGGGGAGCGAGCCCAGTACTTC. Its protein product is CASNPWGERAQYF.

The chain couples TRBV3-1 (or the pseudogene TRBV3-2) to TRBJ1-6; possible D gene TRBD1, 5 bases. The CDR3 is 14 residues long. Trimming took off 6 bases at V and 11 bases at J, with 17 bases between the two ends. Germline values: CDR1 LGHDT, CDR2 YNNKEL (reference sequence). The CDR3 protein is CASSEGALRTPLHF. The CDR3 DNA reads TGTGCCAGCAGTGAAGGGGCTCTAAGAACACCCCTCCACTTT.

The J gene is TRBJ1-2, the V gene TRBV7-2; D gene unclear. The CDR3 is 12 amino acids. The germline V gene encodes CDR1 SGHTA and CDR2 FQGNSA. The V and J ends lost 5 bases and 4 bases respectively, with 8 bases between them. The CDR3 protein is CASSRDSYGYTF. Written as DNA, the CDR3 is TGTGCCAGCAGCCGAGACTCCTATGGCTACACCTTC.

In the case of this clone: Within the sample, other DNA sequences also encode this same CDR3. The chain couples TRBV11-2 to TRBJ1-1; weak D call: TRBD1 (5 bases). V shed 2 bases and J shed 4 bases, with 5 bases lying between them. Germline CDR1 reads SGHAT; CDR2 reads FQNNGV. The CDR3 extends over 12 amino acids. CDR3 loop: CASSLQGTEAFF. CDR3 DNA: TGTGCCAGCAGCTTACAGGGCACTGAAGCTTTCTTT.

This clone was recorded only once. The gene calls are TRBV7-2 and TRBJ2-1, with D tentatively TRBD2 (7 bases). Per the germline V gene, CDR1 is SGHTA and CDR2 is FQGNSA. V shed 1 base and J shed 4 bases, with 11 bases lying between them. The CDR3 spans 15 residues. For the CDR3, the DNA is TGTGCCAGCAGCTTAGTCGGGGGGCGTTACAATGAGCAGTTCTTC. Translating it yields CASSLVGGRYNEQFF.

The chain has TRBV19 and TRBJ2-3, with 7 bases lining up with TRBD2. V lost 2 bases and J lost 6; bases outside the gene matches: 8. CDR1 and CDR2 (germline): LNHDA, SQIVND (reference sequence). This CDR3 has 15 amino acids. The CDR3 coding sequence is TGTGCCAGTAGTATACCGGAGACTAGCCCCGATACGCAGTATTTT. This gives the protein CASSIPETSPDTQYF.

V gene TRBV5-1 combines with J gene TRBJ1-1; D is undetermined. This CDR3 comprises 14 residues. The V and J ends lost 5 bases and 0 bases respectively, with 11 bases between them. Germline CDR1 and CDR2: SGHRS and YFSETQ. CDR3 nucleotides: TGCGCCAGCAGGGGCGACACAATGAACACTGAAGCTTTCTTT. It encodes CASRGDTMNTEAFF. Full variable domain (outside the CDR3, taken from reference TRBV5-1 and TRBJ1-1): KAGVTQTPRYLIKTRGQQVTLSCSPISGHRSVSWYQQTPGQGLQFLFEYFSETQRNKGNFPGRFSGRQFSNSRSEMNVSTLELGDSALYLCASRGDTMNTEAFFGQGTRLTVV.

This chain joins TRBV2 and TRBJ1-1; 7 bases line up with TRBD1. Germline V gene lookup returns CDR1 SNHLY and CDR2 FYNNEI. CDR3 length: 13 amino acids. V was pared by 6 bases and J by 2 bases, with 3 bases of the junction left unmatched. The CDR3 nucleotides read TGTGCCAGCAGGGGACAGCTTAACACTGAAGCTTTCTTT. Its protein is CASRGQLNTEAFF.

CDR3 in amino acids: CASSRTSGRFLGELFF. In DNA form, the CDR3 reads TGTGCCAGCAGCCGAACTAGCGGGAGGTTTCTCGGGGAGCTGTTTTTT. The V gene is TRBV11-2, the J gene TRBJ2-2, with 12 bases fitting TRBD2. The length of the CDR3 is 16 residues. J lost 7 bases, V lost 5 bases, and 8 bases had no gene match. CDR1 is SGHAT and CDR2 is FQNNGV in the germline V gene.

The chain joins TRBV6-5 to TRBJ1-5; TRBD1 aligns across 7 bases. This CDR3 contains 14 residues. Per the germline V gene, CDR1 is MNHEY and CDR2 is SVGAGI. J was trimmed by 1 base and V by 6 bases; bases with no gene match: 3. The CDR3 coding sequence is TGTGCCAGCAGCATAGGGGGCAGCAATCAGCCCCAGCATTTT. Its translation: CASSIGGSNQPQHF.

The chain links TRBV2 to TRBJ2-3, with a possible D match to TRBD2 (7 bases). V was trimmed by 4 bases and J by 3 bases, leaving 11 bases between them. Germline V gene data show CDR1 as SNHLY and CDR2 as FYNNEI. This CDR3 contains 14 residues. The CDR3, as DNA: TGTGCCAGCAGTGTCAGGGGAGGGACAGATACGCAGTATTTT. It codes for CASSVRGGTDTQYF.